This T cell receptor beta chain emerged from a study of T cells after yellow fever vaccination (dated by TCRdb to between 2018 and 2021). With respect to the entire study: The SMART-Seq v4 Ultra Low Input RNA kit was used to prepare libraries from fractions with low cell numbers. Bulk TCR alpha and beta repertoires were sequenced longitudinally to track T-cell clones before and after primary and booster YFV17D yellow fever vaccination. The cohort comprised two healthy male donors, one aged 18 to 30 and one aged 30 to 40 years. Blood was drawn at multiple timepoints before and after primary and secondary immunization, with bulk PBMC replicates and cell subsets isolated. General conclusions and limits of the study: Most clones expanded after primary vaccination (around 96% of CD4 and approximately 90% of CD8) were re-detected after the booster, suggesting that broad memory maintenance occurred. A small fraction of clonotypes showed up in both the CD4 and CD8 compartments, probably as a result of convergent recombination. The secondary T-cell response was weaker than the primary response but faster, peaking on day 5 instead of day 15. Because only two donors were included in the study, the extent to which the findings can be generalized is limited. Because abundant contaminating clonotypes from the bulk population could be contained in FACS-sorted repertoires, computational filtering was required.

A remark on this clonotype: Its recognized antigen is unknown. No base-level quality is on record; no much larger clone is a single base apart.

Via the germline V gene (reference sequence), CDR1 is LGHDT and CDR2 YNNKEL. Counted from cysteine to phenylalanine, this CDR3 has 15 amino acids. Kept here is only the CDR3 DNA, which spans 45 bases and is read in frame from base 1. Trimmed from V: 6 bases; trimmed from J: 5 bases; junction bases lacking a gene match: 9. For sequencing, an Illumina NovaSeq 6000 was employed. TCR cDNA was synthesized by 5'RACE template switching, which introduced a universal primer site and unique molecular identifiers. Priming of cDNA synthesis was performed from both the TCR alpha and TCR beta constant segments. Library amplification involved two PCR steps, and the second step added sample barcodes and sequencing adapters. Sequencing of libraries was done on Illumina HiSeq 2500 (2x100 bp) or NovaSeq (2x150 bp). Per the original workflow: Demultiplexing of reads and collapsing into UMI consensus sequences were performed with MIGEC, and V(D)J alignment was carried out with MiXCR. Vaccine-responding clonotypes were identified with edgeR using replicate PBMC samples, with FDR below 0.01 and a log2 fold change above 5 up to day 15 being required. CD4 or CD8 identity was assigned to each bulk clonotype according to whether the clonotype was present at higher abundance in the sequenced CD4 repertoire or the sequenced CD8 repertoire. TCRdb ran its own pipeline on the public reads, namely fastp trimming at Q25 and MiXCR clone calling, and kept in-frame beta chains. Rows with a matching CDR3 protein are joined into one entry that keeps the most common DNA and genes. These V and J calls rely on TCRdb rather than the paper's analysis. The sample table records about 220,000 distinct CDR3 sequences; approximately 3.2% of these occur just once. Together, the top ten hold about 3% of the sample.

The sample's treatment or condition, from its label and the paper: live attenuated yellow fever vaccine strain. A standard Ficoll-Paque protocol was used to isolate PBMCs from peripheral blood. CD4 and CD8 T-cell fractions were isolated with Dynabeads CD4 and CD8 positive selection kits. RNA was extracted with TriZol from bulk PBMCs, CD4 and CD8 fractions, and dextramer-positive and dextramer-negative fractions. The clonotype originates from a man between 18 and 35 years old who received the YFV17D yellow fever vaccine. Sample: CD4+ T cells sorted from PBMCs, taken 10 days after the yellow fever booster vaccination. This receptor chain uses TRBV3-1 and TRBJ2-2, with 7 central nucleotides matching TRBD1. The sequenced DNA is TGTGCCAGCAGAGAGACAGGGTCCGGGACCGGGGAGCTGTTTTTT. Translated, it gives CASRETGSGTGELFF.